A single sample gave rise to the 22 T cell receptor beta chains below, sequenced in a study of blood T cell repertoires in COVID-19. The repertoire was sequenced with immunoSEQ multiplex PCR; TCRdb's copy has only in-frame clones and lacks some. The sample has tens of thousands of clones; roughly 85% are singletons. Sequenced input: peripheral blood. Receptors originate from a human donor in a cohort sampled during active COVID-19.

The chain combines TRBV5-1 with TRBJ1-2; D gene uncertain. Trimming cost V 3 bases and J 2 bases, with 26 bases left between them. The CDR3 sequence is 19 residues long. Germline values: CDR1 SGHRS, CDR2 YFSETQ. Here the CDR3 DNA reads TGCGCCAGCAGCTACCCGACCGATCCGGGAGCCGATGTAAACTATGGCTACACCTTC. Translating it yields CASSYPTDPGADVNYGYTF.

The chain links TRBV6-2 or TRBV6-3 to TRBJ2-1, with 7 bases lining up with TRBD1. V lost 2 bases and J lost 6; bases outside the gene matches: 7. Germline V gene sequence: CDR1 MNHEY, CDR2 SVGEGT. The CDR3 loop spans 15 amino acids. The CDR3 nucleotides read TGTGCCAGCAGTTACGACAGGGCGGTTGGCAATGAGCAGTTCTTC. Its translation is CASSYDRAVGNEQFF.

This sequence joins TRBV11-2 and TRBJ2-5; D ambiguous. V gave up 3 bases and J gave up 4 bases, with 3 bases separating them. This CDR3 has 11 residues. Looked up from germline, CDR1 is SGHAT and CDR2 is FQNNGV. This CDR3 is CASSFLETQYF. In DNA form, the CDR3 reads TGTGCCAGCAGCTTCCTAGAGACCCAGTACTTC.

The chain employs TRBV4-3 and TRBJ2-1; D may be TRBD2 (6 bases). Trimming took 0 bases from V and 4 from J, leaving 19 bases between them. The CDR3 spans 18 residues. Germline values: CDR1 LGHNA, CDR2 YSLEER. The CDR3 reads CASSQDRLGSGFYNEQFF. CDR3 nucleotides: TGCGCCAGCAGCCAAGATAGATTGGGAAGCGGGTTTTACAATGAGCAGTTCTTC.

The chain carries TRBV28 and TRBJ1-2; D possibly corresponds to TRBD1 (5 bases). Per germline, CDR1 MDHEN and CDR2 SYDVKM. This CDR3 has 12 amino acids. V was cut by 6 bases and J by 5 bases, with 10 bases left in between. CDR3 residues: CASRPTEYGYTF. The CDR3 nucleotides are TGTGCCAGCAGACCGACAGAGTATGGCTACACCTTC.

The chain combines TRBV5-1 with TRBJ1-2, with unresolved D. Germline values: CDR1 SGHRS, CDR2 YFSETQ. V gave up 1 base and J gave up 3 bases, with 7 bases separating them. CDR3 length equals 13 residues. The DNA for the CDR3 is TGCGCCAGCAGCTTGAACCAGGACTATGGCTACACCTTC. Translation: CASSLNQDYGYTF.

The CDR3 nucleotides read TGTGCCAGCAGCCGACGGGGGGGCCTAACCTATAATTCACCCCTCCACTTT. Its translation is CASSRRGGLTYNSPLHF. The gene calls are TRBV7-9 and TRBJ1-6; a possible D gene is TRBD1 (6 bases). The V and J ends lost 5 bases and 2 bases respectively, with 16 bases between them. Germline V gives CDR1 SEHNR, CDR2 FQNEAQ (reference sequence). The CDR3 covers 17 residues.

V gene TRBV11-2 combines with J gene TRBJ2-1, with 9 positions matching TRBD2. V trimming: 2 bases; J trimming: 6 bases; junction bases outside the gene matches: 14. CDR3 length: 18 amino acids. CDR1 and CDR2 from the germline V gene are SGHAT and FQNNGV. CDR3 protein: CASSLKAGATTSGNEQFF. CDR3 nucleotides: TGTGCCAGCAGCTTAAAGGCGGGGGCGACGACTAGCGGCAATGAGCAGTTCTTC.

The DNA of the CDR3 is TGTGCCTGGGTCCCCGGGACTAGCTTAAATGAGCAGTTCTTC. Protein sequence: CAWVPGTSLNEQFF. The chain carries TRBV30 and TRBJ2-1; 9 bases line up with TRBD2. CDR1 is GTSNPN, CDR2 SVGIG, per germline (reference sequence). V lost 5 bases to trimming and J lost 7 bases; unmatched junction nucleotides: 9. The CDR3 spans 14 residues.

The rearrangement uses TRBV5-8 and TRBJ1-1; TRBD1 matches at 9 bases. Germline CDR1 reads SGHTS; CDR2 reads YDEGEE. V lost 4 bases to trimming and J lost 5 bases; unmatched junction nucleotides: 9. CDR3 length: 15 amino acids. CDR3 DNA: TGTGCCAGCAGCATAGGGACAGGGACGTTTACTGAAGCTTTCTTT. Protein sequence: CASSIGTGTFTEAFF.

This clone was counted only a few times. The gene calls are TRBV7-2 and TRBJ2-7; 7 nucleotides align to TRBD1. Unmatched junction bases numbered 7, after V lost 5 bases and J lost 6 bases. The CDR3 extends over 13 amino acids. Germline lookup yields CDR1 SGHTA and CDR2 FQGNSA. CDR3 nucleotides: TGTGCCAGCAGCACGACAGGGTTCGTCGAGCAGTACTTC. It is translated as CASSTTGFVEQYF.

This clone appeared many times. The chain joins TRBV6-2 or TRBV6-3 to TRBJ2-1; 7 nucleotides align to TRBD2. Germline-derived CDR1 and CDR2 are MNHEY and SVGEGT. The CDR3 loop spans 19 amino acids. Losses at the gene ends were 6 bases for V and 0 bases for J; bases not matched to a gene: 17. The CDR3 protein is CASSSPGLTKRASYNEQFF. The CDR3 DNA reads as TGTGCCAGCAGCTCACCGGGACTAACGAAAAGGGCCTCCTACAATGAGCAGTTCTTC.

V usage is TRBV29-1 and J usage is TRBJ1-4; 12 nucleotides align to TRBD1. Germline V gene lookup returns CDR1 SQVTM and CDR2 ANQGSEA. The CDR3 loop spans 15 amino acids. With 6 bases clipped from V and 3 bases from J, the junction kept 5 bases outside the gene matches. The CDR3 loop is CSVRGQGASNEKLFF. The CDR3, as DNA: TGCAGCGTGAGGGGACAGGGGGCCTCTAATGAAAAACTGTTTTTT.

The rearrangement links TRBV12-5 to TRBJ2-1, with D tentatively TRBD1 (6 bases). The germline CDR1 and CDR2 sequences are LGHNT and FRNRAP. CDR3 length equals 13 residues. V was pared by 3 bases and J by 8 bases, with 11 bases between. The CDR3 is CASGLTGLHEQFF. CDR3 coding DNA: TGTGCTAGTGGTTTAACAGGGCTCCATGAGCAGTTCTTC.

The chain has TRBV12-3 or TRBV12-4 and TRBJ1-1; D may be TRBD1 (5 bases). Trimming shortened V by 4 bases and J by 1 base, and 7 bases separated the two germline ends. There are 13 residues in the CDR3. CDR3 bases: TGTGCCAGCAGTTCGACAGCGAACACTGAAGCTTTCTTT. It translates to CASSSTANTEAFF.

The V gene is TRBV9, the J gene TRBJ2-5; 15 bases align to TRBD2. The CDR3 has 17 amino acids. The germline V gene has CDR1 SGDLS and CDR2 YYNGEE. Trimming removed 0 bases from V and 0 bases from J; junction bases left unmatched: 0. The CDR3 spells CASSVGTSGGDQETQYF. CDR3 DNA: TGTGCCAGCAGCGTAGGGACTAGCGGGGGGGACCAAGAGACCCAGTACTTC.

The CDR3 DNA follows: TGTGCCAGTAGTATAGGGACAGGACCCCAAGAGACCCAGTACTTC. Translated: CASSIGTGPQETQYF. The rearrangement uses TRBV19 and TRBJ2-5; 7 bases line up with TRBD1. CDR3 size: 15 residues. The ends lost 1 base at V and 1 base at J; junction bases unmatched: 3. The germline CDR1 and CDR2 sequences are LNHDA and SQIVND (reference sequence).

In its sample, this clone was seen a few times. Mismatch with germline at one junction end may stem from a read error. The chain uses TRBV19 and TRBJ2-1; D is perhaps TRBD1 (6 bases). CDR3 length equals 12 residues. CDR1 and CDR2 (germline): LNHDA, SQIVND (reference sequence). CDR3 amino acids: CASSSGPGEHFF. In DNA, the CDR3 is TGTGCCAGTAGTAGCGGGCCAGGGGAGCATTTCTTC.

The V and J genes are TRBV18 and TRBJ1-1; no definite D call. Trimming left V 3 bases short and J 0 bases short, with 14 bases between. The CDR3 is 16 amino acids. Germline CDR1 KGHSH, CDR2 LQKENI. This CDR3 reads CASSPGGGSMNTEAFF. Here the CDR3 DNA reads TGTGCCAGCTCACCCGGTGGAGGGTCCATGAACACTGAAGCTTTCTTT.

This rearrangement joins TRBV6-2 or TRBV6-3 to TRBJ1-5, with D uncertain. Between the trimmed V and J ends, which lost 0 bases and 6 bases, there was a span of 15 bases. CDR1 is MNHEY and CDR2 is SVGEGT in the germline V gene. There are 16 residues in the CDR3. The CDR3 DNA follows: TGTGCCAGCAGTTACTCGAGGGCTAGGTCGGGTCAGCCCCAGCATTTT. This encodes CASSYSRARSGQPQHF.

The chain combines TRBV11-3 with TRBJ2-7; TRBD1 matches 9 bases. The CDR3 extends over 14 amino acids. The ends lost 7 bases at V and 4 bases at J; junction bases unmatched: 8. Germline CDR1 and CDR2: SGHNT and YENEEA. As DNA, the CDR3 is TGTGCCAGCACTCAAGGGGGGACAGGGTACGAGCAGTACTTC. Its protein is CASTQGGTGYEQYF.

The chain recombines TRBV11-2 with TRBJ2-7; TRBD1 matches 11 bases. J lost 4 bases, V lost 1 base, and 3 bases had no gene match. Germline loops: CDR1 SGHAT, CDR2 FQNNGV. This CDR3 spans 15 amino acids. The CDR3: CASSLGTGGGYEQYF. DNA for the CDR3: TGTGCCAGCAGCTTAGGGACAGGGGGCGGTTACGAGCAGTACTTC.